Included here is one T cell receptor beta chain sequence, with context. This entry belongs to a study of cytomegalovirus exposure and HLA in healthy donors. Trimming stripped 5 bases from V and 6 bases from J, with 13 bases between. The CDR3 spans 13 residues. Germline V gene sequence: CDR1 SEHNR, CDR2 FQNEAQ (reference sequence). With 60 Vbeta and 13 Jbeta primers, the PCR was carried out. Profiled with immunoSEQ multiplex PCR; TCRdb holds only in-frame clones, not every one. The repertoire holds some 150,000 clones, with roughly four fifths as singletons. Sequenced: PBMCs. This sequence was found in a female donor in good health and CMV-seronegative. The rearrangement uses TRBV7-9 and TRBJ1-2; no firm D call. The CDR3 DNA reads as TGTGCCAGCAGCCGGCTTGTAGAGGATGGCTACACCTTC. Its protein is CASSRLVEDGYTF.